This TCR beta chain appears in the sequencing data of a study of T cell responses to AZD1222 COVID-19 vaccine. Assay: immunoSEQ multiplex PCR; the TCRdb copy retains only in-frame clones and omits some. Here the sample spans more than 90,000 clones, approximately 90% being singletons. CDR3 length: 14 amino acids. Trimming removed 3 bases from V and 8 bases from J, with 14 bases in between. Germline V gives CDR1 SNHLY, CDR2 FYNNEI. This TCR was recovered from an adult who received the AZD1222 COVID-19 vaccine. Sequencing was performed on peripheral blood, taken 28 days after the second AZD1222 dose. V and J are TRBV2 and TRBJ2-1, with a weak D call TRBD1 (6 bases). The CDR3 bases are TGTGCCAGCAGTGACAGGGGTCTATACCATGAGCAGTTCTTC. Encoded protein: CASSDRGLYHEQFF.